The rows below give T cell receptor beta chains drawn from one sample of a study of T-cell memory formation after mild COVID-19. Each CDR3 protein gets one entry after TCRdb re-called the 5' RACE reads with MiXCR. The sample consists of just over 350,000 distinct CDR3 sequences, 13% to 15% of them appearing once. The sample consisted of PBMCs or a T cell subset sorted from them (not recorded which). Receptors originate from a man younger than 30 who had mild COVID-19 (a few samples of this study predate the infection). Cell type and time point are not known. The CDR3 runs from the conserved cysteine through the conserved F or W. The D gene is left open where the match is weak. Size is stated for part of the rows, as once, few or many counts, or as a class when the clone is expanded.

abundance	v_gene	len	d_gene	j_gene	CDR3nt	CDR3aa
NA	TRBV20-1	14	TRBD2	TRBJ2-1	TGCAGTGCTAGCCCGGGACTAGCGGACAATGAGCAGTTCTTC	CSASPGLADNEQFF
NA	TRBV7-3	15	TRBD2	TRBJ2-1	TGTGCCAGCAGCTTATTAGCGGGGGGGCGGAGTGAGCAGTTCTTC	CASSLLAGGRSEQFF
NA	TRBV6-1	17	TRBD2	TRBJ2-7	TGTGCCAGCAAACGGGATCTGAGCGGGGAGTCCTCCTACGAGCAGTACTTC	CASKRDLSGESSYEQYF
NA	TRBV20-1	13	NA	TRBJ2-3	TGCAGTGCTAGTAACCCGGTGACAGATACGCAGTATTTT	CSASNPVTDTQYF
NA	TRBV20-1	13	TRBD2	TRBJ2-5	TGCAGTGCCACCGAGGGAGGGTGGGAGACCCAGTACTTC	CSATEGGWETQYF
few	TRBV7-6	13	NA	TRBJ2-1	TGTGCCAGCAGCTTAGCTGGAACCGATGAGCAGTTCTTC	CASSLAGTDEQFF
NA	TRBV28	14	TRBD1	TRBJ1-2	TGTGCCAGCAGTTTTTCAGGGGGAAACTATGGCTACACCTTC	CASSFSGGNYGYTF
few	TRBV12-3/TRBV12-4	15	TRBD2	TRBJ2-3	TGTGCCAGCAGTACGGGACTAGCGGGGGGAAATACGCAGTATTTT	CASSTGLAGGNTQYF
many	TRBV5-1	13	NA	TRBJ2-3	TGCGCCAGCAGCATCACCGGGCCAGATACGCAGTATTTT	CASSITGPDTQYF
few	TRBV6-5	16	NA	TRBJ2-3	TGTGCCAGCAGTTACGGGATAAGGGGGAGCGCAGATACGCAGTATTTT	CASSYGIRGSADTQYF
NA	TRBV19	11	NA	TRBJ1-5	TGTGCCAGTAGCCGAAATCGGGCCCAGCATTTT	CASSRNRAQHF
many	TRBV5-1	13	NA	TRBJ2-5	TGCGCCAGCAGCCTGTCTGAAGGGGAGACCCAGTACTTC	CASSLSEGETQYF
NA	TRBV5-1	13	NA	TRBJ1-1	TGCGCCAGCAGCTGGGACGGGCTCACTGAAGCTTTCTTT	CASSWDGLTEAFF
NA	TRBV5-1	14	NA	TRBJ2-5	TGCGCCAGCAGCCCCGGGGCATACCAAGAGACCCAGTACTTC	CASSPGAYQETQYF
NA	TRBV4-1	18	TRBD2	TRBJ2-2	TGCGCCAGCAGCCAAGATACGGCGGCTAGCGGGAACACCGGGGAGCTGTTTTTT	CASSQDTAASGNTGELFF
NA	TRBV20-1	14	NA	TRBJ1-6	TGCAGTGCTAGTAGAGCCCCCTATAATTCACCCCTCCACTTT	CSASRAPYNSPLHF
many	TRBV5-5	15	NA	TRBJ2-7	TGTGCCAGCAGCATGATTACGTCCGGGACCTACGAGCAGTACTTC	CASSMITSGTYEQYF
NA	TRBV29-1	12	NA	TRBJ1-1	TGCAGCGGCGAGACAGTGAACACTGAAGCTTTCTTT	CSGETVNTEAFF
NA	TRBV7-6	15	NA	TRBJ1-3	TGTGCCAGCAGCCCGTATGGGGCCTCTGGAAACACCATATATTTT	CASSPYGASGNTIYF
few	TRBV7-3	15	NA	TRBJ2-3	TGTGCCAGCAGACCAAGCGGTGCTGGCACAGATACGCAGTATTTT	CASRPSGAGTDTQYF
NA	TRBV12-3/TRBV12-4	15	TRBD1	TRBJ2-7	TGTGCCAGCAGTTTATATGAACAGGGGGAAAGCGAGCAGTACTTC	CASSLYEQGESEQYF
many	TRBV5-5	13	NA	TRBJ1-1	TGTGCCAGCAGCTTGGGGGTAAGCACTGAAGCTTTCTTT	CASSLGVSTEAFF
NA	TRBV5-1	15	NA	TRBJ1-3	TGCGCCAGCAGCTTGGAGGCAGGGAGAGTCGACACCATATATTTT	CASSLEAGRVDTIYF
few	TRBV28	16	TRBD1	TRBJ2-2	TGTGCCAGCAGTCCTCGGAGGACAGGGGGCGGCGGGGAGCTGTTTTTT	CASSPRRTGGGGELFF
NA	TRBV27	17	NA	TRBJ2-1	TGTGCCAGCAGTGCAAAACGATGGGGGGCCCCCTACAATGAGCAGTTCTTC	CASSAKRWGAPYNEQFF
once	TRBV20-1	12	TRBD2	TRBJ2-3	TGCAGCCTCGGGGGGGCCAGGAATACGCAGTATTTT	CSLGGARNTQYF
NA	TRBV12-3/TRBV12-4	15	TRBD1	TRBJ2-2	TGTGCCAGCAGTCCACGGGGACAGGGGAACGGGGAGCTGTTTTTT	CASSPRGQGNGELFF
NA	TRBV5-1	11	NA	TRBJ1-2	TGCGCCAGCTATGACAACTATGGCTACACCTTC	CASYDNYGYTF